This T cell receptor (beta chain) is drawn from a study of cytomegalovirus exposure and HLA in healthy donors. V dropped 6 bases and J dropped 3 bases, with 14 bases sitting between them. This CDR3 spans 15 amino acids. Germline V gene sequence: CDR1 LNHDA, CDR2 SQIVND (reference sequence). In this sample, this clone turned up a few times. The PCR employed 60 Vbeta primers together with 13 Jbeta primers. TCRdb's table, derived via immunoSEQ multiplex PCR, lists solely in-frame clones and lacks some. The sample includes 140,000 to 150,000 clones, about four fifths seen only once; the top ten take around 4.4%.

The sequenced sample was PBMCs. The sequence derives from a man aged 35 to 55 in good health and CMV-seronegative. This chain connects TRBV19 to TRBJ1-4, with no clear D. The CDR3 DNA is TGTGCCAGTAGCGAAGACTCGGCAGCTAATGAAAAACTGTTTTTT. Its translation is CASSEDSAANEKLFF.